This T cell receptor beta chain was retrieved from a study of T cell responses to AZD1222 COVID-19 vaccine. Study-level information: Pooling was applied to second doses at about 4 or about 12 weeks.

Worth noting for this clone: Its antigen remains unidentified.

Sequencing used immunoSEQ multiplex PCR; TCRdb keeps in-frame clones, though not all of them. This sample has 150,000 or so clones, with 70% to 90% found just once. Germline CDR1 reads SGHRS; CDR2 reads YFSETQ. V dropped 9 bases and J dropped 0 bases, with 14 bases sitting between them. The CDR3 length is 14 residues. Whole-study results and caveats: The study identified only five or six AZD1222 recipients as seropositive at baseline. Spike-specific TCR breadth and depth went up after people got two AZD1222 doses.

V gene TRBV5-1 combines with J gene TRBJ2-3; D possibly corresponds to TRBD2 (6 bases). This TCR came from an adult in good health. Sequencing was performed on peripheral blood, taken on day 0 of AZD1222 vaccination. For the CDR3, the DNA is TGCGCCACCCATCGGGGGATTAGCACAGATACGCAGTATTTT. It translates to CATHRGISTDTQYF.